This entry lists 23 T cell receptor beta chains sequenced from one sample in a study of CXCR3-negative and CXCR3-positive naive CD8 T cells (dated by TCRdb to between 2018 and 2020). Reads for this sample came from a NextSeq 550. The Human TCR Profiling Kit (MiLaboratory) was used to make UMI-labeled 5' RACE TRB cDNA libraries. TCRdb reprocessed the reads and assigns one entry to each CDR3 protein sequence, leaving out DNA. This specimen's table enumerates about 62,000 distinct CDR3 sequences. The top ten clones comprise roughly 4.2% of the sample. The sample was naive CXCR3- CD8+ T cells from blood. The label giving this sample's cell subset or site can be read as: CD45RO-CCR7+CD27+CD95- naive CD8+ T cells lacking CXCR3 (TNR3-). Receptor source: a human donor in good health. Some clones in this sample may be carry-over from other donors' samples.

The chain joins TRBV29-1 to TRBJ2-4. The CDR3 consists of 12 residues. The germline V gene encodes CDR1 SQVTM and CDR2 ANQGSEA. Here the CDR3 reads CSVKVVGNIQYF. Combining the CDR3 with reference TRBV29-1 and TRBJ2-4 gives the whole variable domain SAVISQKPSRDICQRGTSLTIQCQVDSQVTMMFWYRQQPGQSLTLIATANQGSEATYESGFVIDKFPISRPNLTFSTLTVSNMSPEDSSIYLCSVKVVGNIQYFGAGTRLSVL.

The chain joins TRBV7-2 to TRBJ1-5. This CDR3 is 15 amino acids long. Germline CDR1 and CDR2: SGHTA and FQGNSA. The CDR3 reads CASRQTLYSNQPQHF.

V usage is TRBV6-5 and J usage is TRBJ2-1; TCRdb gives TRBD2 as the D gene, but with no DNA this cannot be confirmed. The CDR3 contains 15 residues. Germline values: CDR1 MNHEY, CDR2 SVGAGI. The CDR3 sequence: CASIPTSGRNNEQFF.

The chain carries TRBV5-1 and TRBJ2-1. The germline V gene encodes CDR1 SGHRS and CDR2 YFSETQ. CDR3 length equals 11 residues. The chain's CDR3 is CASTLEDEQFF.

The chain couples TRBV9 to TRBJ2-4; TCRdb outputs TRBD1, but without DNA this stays unchecked. The CDR3 extends over 16 amino acids. The V gene's germline CDR1 is SGDLS and CDR2 YYNGEE. This CDR3 is CASSVGTGRIENIQYF.

The J gene is TRBJ2-7, the V gene TRBV12-3 or TRBV12-4; the TCRdb D gene call, TRBD1, has no DNA to confirm it. This CDR3 region has 14 residues. CDR3: CASKGAVAPYEQYF.

The rearrangement uses TRBV5-1 and TRBJ2-1. Germline CDR1 SGHRS, CDR2 YFSETQ. The CDR3 sequence is 12 residues long. The CDR3 reads CASSLVPNEQFF.

This sequence joins TRBV28 and TRBJ1-4; TCRdb selects TRBD1, and the lack of DNA leaves this call unchecked. Germline V gene sequence: CDR1 MDHEN, CDR2 SYDVKM. This CDR3 has 18 amino acids. The CDR3 is CASVDQGRGNPTNEKLFF.

J is TRBJ2-6 and V is TRBV27. This CDR3 has 14 amino acids. Germline V gene lookup returns CDR1 MNHEY and CDR2 SMNVEV (reference sequence). Here the CDR3 reads CASSRGAGANVLTF.

This rearrangement joins TRBV6-2 or TRBV6-3 to TRBJ1-5; TCRdb outputs TRBD1, but without DNA this stays unchecked. The germline V gene encodes CDR1 MNHEY and CDR2 SVGEGT. The CDR3 totals 14 residues. The chain's CDR3 is CASSYRDRGQPQHF.

The V and J genes are TRBV28 and TRBJ2-7; the TRBD1 assignment by TCRdb is unverifiable without DNA. Germline CDR1 reads MDHEN; CDR2 reads SYDVKM. The CDR3 covers 14 residues. The CDR3 loop reads CASSPWGEVYEQYF.

The gene calls are TRBV7-9 and TRBJ1-2; the TCRdb call, TRBD1, lacks DNA for checking. Germline V gene sequence: CDR1 SEHNR, CDR2 FQNEAQ (reference sequence). CDR3 size: 14 residues. CDR3 sequence: CASSYEQGNYGYTF.

This chain joins TRBV6-4 and TRBJ2-3; the D call from TCRdb, TRBD2, cannot be confirmed without DNA. Germline V gives CDR1 MRHNA, CDR2 SNTAGT. The CDR3 extends over 16 amino acids. The chain's CDR3 is CASSESGGAGTDTQYF.

The chain is built from TRBV20-1 and TRBJ2-1; the TCRdb call, TRBD1, lacks DNA for checking. Germline loops: CDR1 DFQATT, CDR2 SNEGSKA (reference sequence). This CDR3 contains 16 residues. CDR3 protein: CSARDLAGKVSNEQFF.

The chain has TRBV29-1 and TRBJ1-2; the D call of TRBD1 rests on TCRdb alone, since no DNA is present to check it. Germline-derived CDR1 and CDR2 are SQVTM and ANQGSEA. This CDR3 has 17 amino acids. The CDR3: CSVAGDRGRIPNYGYTF.

The V call is TRBV28, the J call TRBJ1-2. CDR1 is MDHEN and CDR2 is SYDVKM in the germline V gene. The CDR3 spans 13 residues. This chain's CDR3 is CAGSPTANYGYTF.

This chain uses TRBV5-1 with TRBJ2-7; as DNA is missing, the TRBD1 call by TCRdb cannot be tested. This CDR3 is 14 amino acids long. The germline V gene encodes CDR1 SGHRS and CDR2 YFSETQ. The CDR3 is CASSLVGGTYEQYF.

V and J are TRBV4-2 and TRBJ2-7. This CDR3 has 15 amino acids. Germline V gene data show CDR1 as LGHNA and CDR2 as YNFKEQ. CDR3 amino acids: CASSQDWGESYEQYF.

V usage is TRBV18 and J usage is TRBJ2-3; the TRBD2 assignment by TCRdb is unverifiable without DNA. This CDR3 is built from 15 residues. Germline loops: CDR1 KGHSH, CDR2 LQKENI. CDR3 in amino acids: CAAPPRAGDTDTQYF.

The CDR3 sequence is CASSLEIRARTQETQYF. The chain uses TRBV7-3 and TRBJ2-5; no DNA is available, so the TRBD2 call from TCRdb remains unchecked. CDR1 SGHTA and CDR2 FQGTGA come from the germline V gene. The CDR3 has 17 amino acids.

The chain uses TRBV15 and TRBJ2-5; the D gene TCRdb calls, TRBD2, cannot be checked with no DNA. Germline V gene lookup returns CDR1 LNHNV and CDR2 YYDKDF (reference sequence). There are 16 residues in the CDR3. The CDR3 loop is CATSRDDGSGEETQYF.

V and J are TRBV28 and TRBJ2-4; no DNA is available, so the TRBD1 call from TCRdb remains unchecked. CDR1 MDHEN and CDR2 SYDVKM come from the germline V gene. CDR3 size: 14 residues. CDR3: CASRGQSVKNIQYF.

The chain carries TRBV15 and TRBJ1-6. Germline assignment: CDR1 LNHNV and CDR2 YYDKDF (reference sequence). CDR3 length: 14 residues. The CDR3 loop is CATSDSSYNSPLHF.